Given below is one TCR beta chain in context. The antigen is not known. J was trimmed by 12 bases and V by 3 bases; bases with no gene match: 5. The CDR3 covers 12 residues. Germline V gene data show CDR1 as MGHDK and CDR2 as SYGVNS. Profiled with immunoSEQ multiplex PCR; TCRdb holds only in-frame clones, not every one. This table holds 60,000 to 75,000 clones, about 93% found once. The sample originates from a study of T cell clonotyping in hematopoietic cell transplantation. Broader study findings: Recipient TCR diversity dropped after transplant; expanded clonotypes rose from day 30 to 180. At the given depth, recipient repertoires were over 97% de novo clonotypes. Higher Inverse Simpson Index values in graft donor and pretransplant recipient predicted broader posttransplant TCR diversity.

The chain is built from TRBV25-1 and TRBJ2-1; 7 positions agree with TRBD1. Material: peripheral blood mononuclear cells. This TCR came from a man aged 45-65 years in good health. Some clones in this sample may be carry-over from other donors' samples. CDR3 region: CASSDTGVRQFF. The DNA for the CDR3 is TGTGCCAGCAGTGATACAGGGGTCCGGCAGTTCTTC. Based on the CDR3 plus reference TRBV25-1 and TRBJ2-1, the full variable domain is EADIYQTPRYLVIGTGKKITLECSQTMGHDKMYWYQQDPGMELHLIHYSYGVNSTEKGDLSSESTVSRIRTEHFPLTLESARPSHTSQYLCASSDTGVRQFFGPGTRLTVL.